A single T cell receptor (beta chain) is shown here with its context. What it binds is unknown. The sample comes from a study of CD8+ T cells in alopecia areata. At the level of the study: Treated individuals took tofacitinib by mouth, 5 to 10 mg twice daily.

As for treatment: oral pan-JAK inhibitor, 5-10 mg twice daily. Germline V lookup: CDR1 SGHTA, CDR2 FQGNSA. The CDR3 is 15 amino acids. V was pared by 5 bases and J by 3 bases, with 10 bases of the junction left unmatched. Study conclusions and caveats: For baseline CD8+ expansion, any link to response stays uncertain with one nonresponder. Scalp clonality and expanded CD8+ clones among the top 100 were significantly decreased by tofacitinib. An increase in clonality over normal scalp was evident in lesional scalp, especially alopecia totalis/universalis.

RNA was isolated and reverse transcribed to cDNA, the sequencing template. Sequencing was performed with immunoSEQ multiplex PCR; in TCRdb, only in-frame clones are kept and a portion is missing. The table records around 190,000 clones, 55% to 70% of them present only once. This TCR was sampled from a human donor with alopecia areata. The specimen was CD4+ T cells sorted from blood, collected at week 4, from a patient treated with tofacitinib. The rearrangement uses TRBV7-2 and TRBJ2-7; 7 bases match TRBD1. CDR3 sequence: CASSITPGQIYEQYF. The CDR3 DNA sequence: TGTGCCAGCAGCATCACTCCGGGACAGATCTACGAGCAGTACTTC.